The source of this T cell receptor beta chain is a study of cytomegalovirus exposure and HLA in healthy donors. The wider study: The early release's HLA-typed donors yielded approximately 82 million unique TCRs.

The CDR3 is 16 amino acids. V dropped 2 bases and J dropped 1; count of bases not matched to a gene: 3. The V gene's germline CDR1 is SGDLS and CDR2 YYNGEE. It was with 60 Vbeta and 13 Jbeta primers that the PCR ran. Libraries were prepared by immunoSEQ multiplex PCR; TCRdb keeps only in-frame clonotypes and omits some of them. The sample records 210,000 or so clones, 70% to 80% being singletons. This TCR was recovered from a woman aged 25 to 39 in good health and CMV-seropositive. The specimen was PBMCs. This chain connects TRBV9 to TRBJ2-2, with TRBD1 identical over 9 bases. CDR3 residues: CASSVTGQGNTGELFF. The CDR3 DNA sequence: TGTGCCAGCAGCGTTACGGGACAGGGGAACACCGGGGAGCTGTTTTTT.